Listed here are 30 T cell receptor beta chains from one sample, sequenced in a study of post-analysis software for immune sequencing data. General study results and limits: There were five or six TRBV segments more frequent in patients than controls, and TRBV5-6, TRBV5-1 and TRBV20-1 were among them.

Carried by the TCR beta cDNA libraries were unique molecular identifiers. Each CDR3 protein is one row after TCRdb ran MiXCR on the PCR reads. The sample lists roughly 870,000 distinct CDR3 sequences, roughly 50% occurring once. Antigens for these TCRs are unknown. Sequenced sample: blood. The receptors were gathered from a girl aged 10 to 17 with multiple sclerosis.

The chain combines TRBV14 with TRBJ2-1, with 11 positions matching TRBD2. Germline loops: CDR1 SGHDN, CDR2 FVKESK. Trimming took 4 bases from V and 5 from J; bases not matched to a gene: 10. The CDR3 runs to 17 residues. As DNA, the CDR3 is TGTGCCAGCAGCCCTTGGTTTCTAGCGGGGGGCCACAATGAGCAGTTCTTC. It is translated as CASSPWFLAGGHNEQFF.

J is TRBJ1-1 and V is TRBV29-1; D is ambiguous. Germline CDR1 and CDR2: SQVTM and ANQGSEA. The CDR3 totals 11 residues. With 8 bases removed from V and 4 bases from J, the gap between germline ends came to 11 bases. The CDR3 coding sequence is TGCAGCATCCTGGGCAGCACTGAAGCTTTCTTT. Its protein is CSILGSTEAFF.

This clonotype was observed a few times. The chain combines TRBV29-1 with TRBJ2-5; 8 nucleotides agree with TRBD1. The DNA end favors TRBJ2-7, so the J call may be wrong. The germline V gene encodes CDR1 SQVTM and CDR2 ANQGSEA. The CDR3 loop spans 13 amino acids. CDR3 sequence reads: CSVEGQAGTEQYF. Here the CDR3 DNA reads TGCAGCGTTGAGGGACAGGCGGGGACCGAGCAGTACTTC.

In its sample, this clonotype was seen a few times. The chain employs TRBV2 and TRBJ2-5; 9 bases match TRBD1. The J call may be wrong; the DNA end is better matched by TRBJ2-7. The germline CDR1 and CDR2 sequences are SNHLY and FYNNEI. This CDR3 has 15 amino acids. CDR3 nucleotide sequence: TGTGCCAGCAGTGCGGAGGACAGGGGTGGGTACGAGCAGTACTTC. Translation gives CASSAEDRGGYEQYF.

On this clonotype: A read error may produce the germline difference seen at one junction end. CDR3 amino acids: CATLGEGSVTGGLFF. CDR3 DNA sequence: TGTGCCACCCTGGGGGAGGGGTCCGTCACCGGGGGGCTGTTTTTT. The chain employs TRBV25-1 and TRBJ2-2, with TRBD2 matching over 7 bases. This CDR3 region has 15 residues. Germline loops: CDR1 MGHDK, CDR2 SYGVNS.

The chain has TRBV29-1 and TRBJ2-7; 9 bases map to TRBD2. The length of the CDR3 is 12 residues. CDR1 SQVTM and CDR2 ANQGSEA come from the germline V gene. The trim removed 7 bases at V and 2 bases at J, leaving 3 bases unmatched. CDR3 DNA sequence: TGCAGCGGTCTAGCGGGGACCTACGAGCAGTACTTC. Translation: CSGLAGTYEQYF.

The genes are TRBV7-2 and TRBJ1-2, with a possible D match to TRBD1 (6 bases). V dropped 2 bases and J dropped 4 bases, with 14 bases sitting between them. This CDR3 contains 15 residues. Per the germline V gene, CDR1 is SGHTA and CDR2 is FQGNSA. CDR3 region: CASSLTAGALYGYTF. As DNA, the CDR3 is TGTGCCAGCAGCTTAACGGCAGGGGCTCTCTATGGCTACACCTTC.

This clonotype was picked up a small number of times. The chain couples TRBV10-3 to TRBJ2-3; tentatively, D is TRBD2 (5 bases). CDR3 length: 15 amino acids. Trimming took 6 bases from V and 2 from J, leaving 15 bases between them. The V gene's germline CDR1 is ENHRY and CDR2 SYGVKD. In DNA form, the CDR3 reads TGTGCCATCAGGAGGACTGGGGTACTCACAGATACGCAGTATTTT. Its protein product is CAIRRTGVLTDTQYF.

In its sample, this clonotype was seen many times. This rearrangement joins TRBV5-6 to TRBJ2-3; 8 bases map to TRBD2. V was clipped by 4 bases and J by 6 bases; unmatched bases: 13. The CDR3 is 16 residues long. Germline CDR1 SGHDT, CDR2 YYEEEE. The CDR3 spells CASSAQAGVGTDTQYF. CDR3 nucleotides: TGTGCCAGCAGCGCCCAAGCGGGAGTGGGGACTGATACGCAGTATTTT. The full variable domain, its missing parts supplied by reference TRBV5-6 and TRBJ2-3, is DAGVTQSPTHLIKTRGQQVTLRCSPKSGHDTVSWYQQALGQGPQFIFQYYEEEERQRGNFPDRFSGHQFPNYSSELNVNALLLGDSALYLCASSAQAGVGTDTQYFGPGTRLTVL.

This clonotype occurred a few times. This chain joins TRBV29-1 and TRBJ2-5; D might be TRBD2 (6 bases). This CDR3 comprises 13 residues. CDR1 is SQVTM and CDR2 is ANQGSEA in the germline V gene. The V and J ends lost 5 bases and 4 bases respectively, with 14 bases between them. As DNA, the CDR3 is TGCAGCGTTCTAAGGGCTAGCGCAGAGACCCAGTACTTC. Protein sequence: CSVLRASAETQYF.

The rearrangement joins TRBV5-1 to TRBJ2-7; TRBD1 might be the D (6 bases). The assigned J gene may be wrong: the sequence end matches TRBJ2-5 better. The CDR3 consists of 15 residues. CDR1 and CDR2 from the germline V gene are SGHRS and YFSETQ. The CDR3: CASSLGQLVWETQYF. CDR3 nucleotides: TGCGCCAGCAGCCTCGGACAGCTGGTTTGGGAGACCCAGTACTTC.

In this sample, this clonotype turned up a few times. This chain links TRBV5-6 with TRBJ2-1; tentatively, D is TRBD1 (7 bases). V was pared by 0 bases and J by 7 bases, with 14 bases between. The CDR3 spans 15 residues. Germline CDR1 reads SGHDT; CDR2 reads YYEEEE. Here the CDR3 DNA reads TGTGCCAGCAGCTTGGGCGGGACAGCCTTTAATGAGCAGTTCTTC. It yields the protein CASSLGGTAFNEQFF.

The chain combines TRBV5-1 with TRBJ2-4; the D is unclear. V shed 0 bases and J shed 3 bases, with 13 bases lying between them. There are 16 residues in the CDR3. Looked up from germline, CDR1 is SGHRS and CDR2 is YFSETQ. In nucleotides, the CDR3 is TGCGCCAGCAGCTTGGGGTCAGGTGATTTCAAAAACATTCAGTACTTC. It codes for CASSLGSGDFKNIQYF.

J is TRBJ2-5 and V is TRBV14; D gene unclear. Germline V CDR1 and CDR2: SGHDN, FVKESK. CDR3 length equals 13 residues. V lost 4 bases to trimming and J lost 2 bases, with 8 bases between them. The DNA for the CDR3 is TGTGCCAGCAGCCGGAAAATACAAGAGACCCAGTACTTC. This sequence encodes CASSRKIQETQYF.

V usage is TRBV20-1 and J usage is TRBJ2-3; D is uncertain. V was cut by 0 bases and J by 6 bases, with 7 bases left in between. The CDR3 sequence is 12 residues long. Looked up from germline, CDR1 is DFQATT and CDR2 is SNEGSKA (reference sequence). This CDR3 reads CSARDAGDTQYF. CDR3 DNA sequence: TGCAGTGCTAGAGACGCCGGGGATACGCAGTATTTT.

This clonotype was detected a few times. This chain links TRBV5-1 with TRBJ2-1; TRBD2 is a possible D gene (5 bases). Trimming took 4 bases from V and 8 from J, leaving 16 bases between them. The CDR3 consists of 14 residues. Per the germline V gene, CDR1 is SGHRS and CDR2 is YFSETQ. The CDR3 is CASSPPGIWDEQFF. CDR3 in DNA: TGCGCCAGCAGCCCCCCCGGGATATGGGATGAGCAGTTCTTC.

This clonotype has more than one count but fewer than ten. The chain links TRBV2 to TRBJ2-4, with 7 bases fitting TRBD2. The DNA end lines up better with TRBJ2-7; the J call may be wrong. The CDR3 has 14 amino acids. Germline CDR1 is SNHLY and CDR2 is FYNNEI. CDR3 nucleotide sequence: TGTGCCAGCAAAGCGGGAAGCCCCTACTACGAGCAGTACTTC. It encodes CASKAGSPYYEQYF.

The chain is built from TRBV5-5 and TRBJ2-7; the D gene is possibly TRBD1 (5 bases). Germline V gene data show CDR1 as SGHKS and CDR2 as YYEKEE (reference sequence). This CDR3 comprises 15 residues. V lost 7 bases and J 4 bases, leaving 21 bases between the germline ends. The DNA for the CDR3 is TGTGCCAGCTCGTATCAAGCAGGGCTAGGATACGAGCAGTACTTC. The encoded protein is CASSYQAGLGYEQYF.

DNA for the CDR3: TGTGCCATCAGTGTCAGGACAGGGGTCCATGGCTACACCTTC. This gives the protein CAISVRTGVHGYTF. The rearrangement joins TRBV10-3 to TRBJ1-2, with 9 bases that match TRBD1. The CDR3 is 14 amino acids. After removal of 4 bases from V and 6 bases from J, the junction contained 6 bases not matched to a gene. Germline CDR1 and CDR2: ENHRY and SYGVKD.

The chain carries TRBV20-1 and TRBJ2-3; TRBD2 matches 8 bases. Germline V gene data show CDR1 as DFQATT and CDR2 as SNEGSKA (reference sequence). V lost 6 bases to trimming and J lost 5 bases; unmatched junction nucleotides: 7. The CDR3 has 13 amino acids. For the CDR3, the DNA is TGCAGTGCATCCCTAGCGGGTCTAGATACGCAGTATTTT. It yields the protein CSASLAGLDTQYF.

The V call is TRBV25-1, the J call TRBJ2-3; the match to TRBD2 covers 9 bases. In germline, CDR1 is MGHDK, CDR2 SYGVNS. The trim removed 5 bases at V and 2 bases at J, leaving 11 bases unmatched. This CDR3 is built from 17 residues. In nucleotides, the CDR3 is TGTGCCAGCAGTCCCCGGACTAGCGTCGACTCCACAGATACGCAGTATTTT. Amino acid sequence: CASSPRTSVDSTDTQYF.

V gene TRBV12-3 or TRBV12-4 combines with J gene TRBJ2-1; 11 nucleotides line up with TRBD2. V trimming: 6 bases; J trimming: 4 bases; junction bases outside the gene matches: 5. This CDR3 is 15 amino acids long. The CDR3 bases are TGTGCCAGCAGGGGACTAGCGGAGAATTACAATGAGCAGTTCTTC. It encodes CASRGLAENYNEQFF.

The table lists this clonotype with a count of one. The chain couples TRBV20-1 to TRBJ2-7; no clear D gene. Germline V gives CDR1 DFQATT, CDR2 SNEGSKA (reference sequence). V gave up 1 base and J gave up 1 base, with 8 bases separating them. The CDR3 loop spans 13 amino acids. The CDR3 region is CSARGEQSYEQYF. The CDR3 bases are TGCAGTGCTAGAGGGGAACAATCCTACGAGCAGTACTTC.

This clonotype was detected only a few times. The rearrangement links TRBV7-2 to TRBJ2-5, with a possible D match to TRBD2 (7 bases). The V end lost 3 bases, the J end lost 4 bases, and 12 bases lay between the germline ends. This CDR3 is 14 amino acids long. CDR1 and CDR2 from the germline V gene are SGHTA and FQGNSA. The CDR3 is CASSFRGGPETQYF. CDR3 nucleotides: TGTGCCAGCAGCTTCAGGGGAGGGCCAGAGACCCAGTACTTC.

CDR3: CASSQGAVALSGANVLTF. CDR3 DNA sequence: TGCGCCAGCAGCCAAGGGGCAGTCGCGCTCTCTGGGGCCAACGTCCTGACTTTC. The chain uses TRBV4-1 and TRBJ2-6, with D unclear. V lost 1 base to trimming and J lost 0 bases, with 13 bases between them. The CDR3 runs 18 residues. CDR1 MGHRA and CDR2 YSYEKL come from the germline V gene.

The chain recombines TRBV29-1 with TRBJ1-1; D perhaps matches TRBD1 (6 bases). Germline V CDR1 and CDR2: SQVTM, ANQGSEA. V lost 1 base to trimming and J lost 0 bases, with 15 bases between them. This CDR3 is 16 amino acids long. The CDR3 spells CSVEGREDSMNTEAFF. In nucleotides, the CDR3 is TGCAGCGTTGAAGGCCGGGAGGACAGCATGAACACTGAAGCTTTCTTT.

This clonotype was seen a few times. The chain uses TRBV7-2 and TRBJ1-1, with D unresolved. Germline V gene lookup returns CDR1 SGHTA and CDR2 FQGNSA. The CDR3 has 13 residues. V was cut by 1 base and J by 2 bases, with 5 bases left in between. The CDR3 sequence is CASSLVRNTEAFF. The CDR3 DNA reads TGTGCCAGCAGCTTAGTCAGAAACACTGAAGCTTTCTTT.

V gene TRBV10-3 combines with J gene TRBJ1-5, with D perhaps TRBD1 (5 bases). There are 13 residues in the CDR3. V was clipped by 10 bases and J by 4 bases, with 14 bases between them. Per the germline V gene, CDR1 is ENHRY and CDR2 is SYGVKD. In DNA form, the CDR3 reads TGTGCCACCGTGGGGGGTCCAAATCAGCCCCAGCATTTT. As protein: CATVGGPNQPQHF.

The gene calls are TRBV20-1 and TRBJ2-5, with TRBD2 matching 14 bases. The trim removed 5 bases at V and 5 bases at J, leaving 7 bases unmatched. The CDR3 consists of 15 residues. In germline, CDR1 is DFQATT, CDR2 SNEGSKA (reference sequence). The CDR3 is CSAPTSGGASETQYF. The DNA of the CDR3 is TGCAGTGCTCCGACTAGCGGGGGGGCTAGTGAGACCCAGTACTTC.

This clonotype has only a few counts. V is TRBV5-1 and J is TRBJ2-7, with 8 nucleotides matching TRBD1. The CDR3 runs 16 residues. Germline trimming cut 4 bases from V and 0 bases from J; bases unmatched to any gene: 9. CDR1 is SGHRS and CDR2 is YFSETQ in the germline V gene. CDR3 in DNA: TGCGCCAGCAGCCAGGGGGCGAACAGGGCCTCCTACGAGCAGTACTTC. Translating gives CASSQGANRASYEQYF.